The 10 T cell receptor beta chains listed next were all sequenced from one sample in a study of blood T cell repertoires in COVID-19. Only in-frame clones appear in the TCRdb table, and some are missing; sequencing was by immunoSEQ multiplex PCR. The profile shows 150,000 to 200,000 clones, about 91% of them singletons. Sequences were obtained from PBMCs or T cells enriched from blood (not recorded which). The source of these receptors is a woman aged 18-35 years who had recovered from COVID-19.

This sequence joins TRBV7-9 and TRBJ1-3; D is uncertain. Trimming removed 6 bases at V and 0 bases at J, with 12 bases between. This CDR3 has 15 residues. CDR1 is SEHNR and CDR2 is FQNEAQ in the germline V gene (reference sequence). In DNA, the CDR3 is TGTGCCAGCAGTCTCAGAGACTTCTCTGGAAACACCATATATTTT. It codes for CASSLRDFSGNTIYF.

V is TRBV5-1 and J is TRBJ2-3; 8 bases agree with TRBD2. V lost 3 bases to trimming and J lost 0 bases; unmatched junction nucleotides: 6. The CDR3 spans 16 residues. Germline lookup yields CDR1 SGHRS and CDR2 YFSETQ. As DNA, the CDR3 is TGCGCCAGCAGCTCGATAGCGGGGCTAAGCACAGATACGCAGTATTTT. It is translated as CASSSIAGLSTDTQYF.

This clone was found once. V is TRBV23-1 and J is TRBJ2-7, with a tentative D call TRBD1 (5 bases). TRBV23-1 is filed as an ORF, its function uncertain. Trimming shortened V by 2 bases and J by 6 bases, and 20 bases separated the two germline ends. This CDR3 spans 16 amino acids. This CDR3 reads CASSQPTPDKYCEQYF. The CDR3 DNA is TGCGCCAGCAGTCAACCCACCCCGGACAAGTATTGCGAGCAGTACTTC.

The chain is built from TRBV19 and TRBJ2-1; TRBD2 agrees at 8 bases. This CDR3 comprises 14 residues. The J segment lost 9 bases and the V segment lost 3 bases, leaving 7 bases of the junction unmatched. The germline gives CDR1 LNHDA, CDR2 SQIVND (reference sequence). CDR3 sequence reads: CASSISAGVREQFF. CDR3 coding DNA: TGTGCCAGTAGTATTTCAGCGGGAGTACGTGAGCAGTTCTTC. Full variable domain (missing parts from reference TRBV19 and TRBJ2-1): DGGITQSPKYLFRKEGQNVTLSCEQNLNHDAMYWYRQDPGQGLRLIYYSQIVNDFQKGDIAEGYSVSREKKESFPLTVTSAQKNPTAFYLCASSISAGVREQFFGPGTRLTVL.

This chain uses TRBV19 with TRBJ1-1, with 8 bases identical to TRBD1. Trimming removed 8 bases from V and 7 bases from J; junction bases left unmatched: 9. CDR1 is LNHDA and CDR2 is SQIVND in the germline V gene (reference sequence). CDR3 size: 13 residues. For the CDR3, the DNA is TGTGCCAGTGGGCAGGGGGCGCTTAATGAAGCTTTCTTT. Translating it yields CASGQGALNEAFF.

This chain uses TRBV15 with TRBJ2-1, with 12 bases fitting TRBD2. The CDR3 consists of 16 residues. Germline CDR1 LNHNV, CDR2 YYDKDF (reference sequence). V was clipped by 2 bases and J by 6 bases; unmatched bases: 5. The CDR3 DNA reads as TGTGCCACCAGCAGACGGACTAGCGGGATTCTCAATGAGCAGTTCTTC. Translation: CATSRRTSGILNEQFF.

This chain uses TRBV30 with TRBJ2-7, with 8 bases matching TRBD1. The CDR3 length is 17 residues. Trimming at V came to 0 bases and at J to 4 bases, leaving 14 bases not matched to a gene. Germline V lookup: CDR1 GTSNPN, CDR2 SVGIG (reference sequence). The CDR3 protein is CAWSVGVQGAPPYEQYF. Written as DNA, the CDR3 is TGTGCCTGGAGTGTCGGCGTGCAGGGGGCACCCCCGTACGAGCAGTACTTC.

The chain has TRBV18 and TRBJ1-2, with 10 bases that match TRBD1. This CDR3 spans 15 amino acids. Germline loops: CDR1 KGHSH, CDR2 LQKENI. J lost 3 bases, V lost 1 base, and 2 bases had no gene match. CDR3 protein: CASSPLGTGDYGYTF. The CDR3 nucleotides are TGTGCCAGCTCACCACTGGGGACAGGGGACTATGGCTACACCTTC.

The chain links TRBV28 to TRBJ2-1, with TRBD1 as a possible D gene (6 bases). The germline gives CDR1 MDHEN, CDR2 SYDVKM. Trimming took 6 bases from V and 8 from J, leaving 20 bases between them. This CDR3 is 15 amino acids long. For the CDR3, the DNA is TGTGCCAGCAGCCACGGGACAACAAACAGTGATGAGCAGTTCTTC. It is translated as CASSHGTTNSDEQFF.

The V call is TRBV5-1, the J call TRBJ2-3; 7 nucleotides line up with TRBD1. V lost 5 bases and J lost 1; bases outside the gene matches: 4. This CDR3 spans 14 amino acids. Germline V lookup: CDR1 SGHRS, CDR2 YFSETQ. The CDR3 coding sequence is TGCGCCAGCAGACCCGGACAGGGCACAGATACGCAGTATTTT. It yields the protein CASRPGQGTDTQYF.